This TCR beta chain was sequenced during a study of T cell repertoires in cytomegalovirus infection. Study-wide background: HLA-B-restricted CMV epitopes that are well studied were used alongside recently identified HLA-C-restricted ones. It was the public TCR beta signatures that indicated both CMV infection and matching HLA type.

TCRdb re-derived calls from the reads in MiXCR, one entry per CDR3 protein. The profile covers 150,000 to 200,000 distinct CDR3 sequences, with 20% to 25% appearing a single time and around a quarter taken by the ten largest. A few counts support this clonotype. Antigen specificity is unknown. Study outcomes and limitations: HLA-C-restricted CMV-specific TCR beta clonotypes were dominant in the ex vivo response.

Germline values: CDR1 SGHTA, CDR2 FQGNSA. The CDR3 covers 17 residues. The V and J ends lost 5 bases and 3 bases respectively, with 22 bases between them. The rearrangement uses TRBV7-2 and TRBJ2-5; a weak D match, TRBD2 (6 bases). The receptor was isolated from a human donor in good health (CMV status not recorded). Some clones in this sample may be carry-over from other donors' samples. This specimen was CD8+ T cells from cultured PBMCs, taken from culture after CMV antigen stimulation. The CDR3 reads CASSPPHPLPGEETQYF. The CDR3 region has the DNA TGTGCCAGCAGCCCACCCCACCCGCTTCCGGGGGAAGAGACCCAGTACTTC.